The rows below give T cell receptor beta chains drawn from one sample of a study of blood T cell repertoires in COVID-19. Sequencing was performed with immunoSEQ multiplex PCR; in TCRdb, only in-frame clones are kept and a portion is missing. The sample comprises roughly 100,000 clones, 82% of which are singletons, and about 5% rests with the top ten. Sequencing was done on a sample of peripheral blood. The receptors were sampled from a man between 60 and 75 years old with acute or convalescent COVID-19. The CDR3 runs from the conserved cysteine through the conserved F or W. D genes are given only for firm matches. Expanded clones are given a class, and other clones once, few, many or no size at all.

j_call: TRBJ1-1
clone_size: NA
d_call: NA
v_call: TRBV18
cdr3_aa: CASSPGRGALNTEAFF
cdr3_nt: TGTGCCAGCTCACCAGGTAGGGGCGCATTGAACACTGAAGCTTTCTTT

j_call: TRBJ2-7
clone_size: NA
d_call: TRBD2
v_call: TRBV7-2
cdr3_aa: CASSGSGSLYEQYF
cdr3_nt: TGTGCCAGCAGCGGGAGCGGGAGCCTCTACGAGCAGTACTTC

j_call: TRBJ1-2
clone_size: few
d_call: NA
v_call: TRBV7-2
cdr3_aa: CASSLMGGGDYGYTF
cdr3_nt: TGTGCCAGCAGCCTAATGGGTGGGGGCGACTATGGCTACACCTTC

j_call: TRBJ1-1
clone_size: once
d_call: NA
v_call: TRBV7-9
cdr3_aa: CASSSGAAFF
cdr3_nt: TGTGCCAGCAGCTCTGGGGCGGCTTTCTTT

j_call: TRBJ2-4
clone_size: NA
d_call: NA
v_call: TRBV5-1
cdr3_aa: CASSLDRGLRDIQYF
cdr3_nt: TGCGCCAGCAGCTTGGACCGGGGACTTCGGGACATTCAGTACTTC

j_call: TRBJ2-5
clone_size: NA
d_call: TRBD2
v_call: TRBV11-2
cdr3_aa: CASSDGGASETQYF
cdr3_nt: TGTGCCAGCAGCGACGGGGGGGCCTCGGAGACCCAGTACTTC

j_call: TRBJ2-1
clone_size: many
d_call: TRBD2
v_call: TRBV6-5
cdr3_aa: CATRTSSYNEQFF
cdr3_nt: TGTGCCACCCGGACTAGTTCCTACAATGAGCAGTTCTTC

j_call: TRBJ1-5
clone_size: NA
d_call: NA
v_call: TRBV18
cdr3_aa: CASSPQGISSNQPQHF
cdr3_nt: TGTGCCAGCTCACCTCAGGGAATAAGTAGCAATCAGCCCCAGCATTTT

j_call: TRBJ2-3
clone_size: NA
d_call: TRBD2
v_call: TRBV18
cdr3_aa: CASSPSSSGTITDTQYF
cdr3_nt: TGTGCCAGCTCACCCTCGAGTAGCGGGACCATCACAGATACGCAGTATTTT

j_call: TRBJ2-1
clone_size: few
d_call: NA
v_call: TRBV21-1
cdr3_aa: CASSTRGAGTYNEQFF
cdr3_nt: TGTGCCAGCAGCACCAGGGGGGCAGGGACCTACAATGAGCAGTTCTTC

j_call: TRBJ1-1
clone_size: NA
d_call: NA
v_call: TRBV19
cdr3_aa: CASSPFNGRVRFF
cdr3_nt: TGTGCCAGTAGTCCCTTTAATGGGAGGGTTCGCTTCTTT

j_call: TRBJ2-7
clone_size: NA
d_call: NA
v_call: TRBV30
cdr3_aa: CAWSVGTFGLYF
cdr3_nt: TGTGCCTGGAGTGTCGGGACATTTGGTTTGTACTTC

j_call: TRBJ1-6
clone_size: NA
d_call: NA
v_call: TRBV11-2
cdr3_aa: CASSNTGRGNSPLHF
cdr3_nt: TGTGCCAGCAGTAACACAGGGAGAGGTAATTCACCCCTCCACTTT

j_call: TRBJ1-3
clone_size: NA
d_call: NA
v_call: TRBV18
cdr3_aa: CASSRDLELTGNTIYF
cdr3_nt: TGTGCCAGCTCACGGGACTTAGAACTGACTGGAAACACCATATATTTT

j_call: TRBJ2-5
clone_size: NA
d_call: NA
v_call: TRBV12-1
cdr3_aa: CASSYTAEETQYF
cdr3_nt: TGTGCCAGCAGCTACACAGCGGAAGAGACCCAGTACTTC

j_call: TRBJ2-2
clone_size: NA
d_call: TRBD2
v_call: TRBV20-1
cdr3_aa: CSASPAGGTGELFF
cdr3_nt: TGCAGTGCTAGTCCAGCGGGGGGCACCGGGGAGCTGTTTTTT

j_call: TRBJ2-5
clone_size: NA
d_call: NA
v_call: TRBV7-2
cdr3_aa: CASSLVTGASETQYF
cdr3_nt: TGTGCCAGCAGCTTAGTTACGGGAGCGAGTGAGACCCAGTACTTC

j_call: TRBJ2-7
clone_size: NA
d_call: NA
v_call: TRBV10-1
cdr3_aa: CASSGGEAGRYEQYF
cdr3_nt: TGCGCCAGCAGTGGTGGGGAGGCTGGGAGGTACGAGCAGTACTTC

j_call: TRBJ2-1
clone_size: NA
d_call: TRBD2
v_call: TRBV9
cdr3_aa: CASSVADLAGGPYEQFF
cdr3_nt: TGTGCCAGCAGCGTAGCTGATCTAGCGGGAGGGCCCTATGAGCAGTTCTTC

j_call: TRBJ2-5
clone_size: NA
d_call: TRBD2
v_call: TRBV7-8
cdr3_aa: CASSLGTSFQETQYF
cdr3_nt: TGTGCCAGCAGCTTAGGGACTAGCTTCCAAGAGACCCAGTACTTC

j_call: TRBJ1-6
clone_size: NA
d_call: NA
v_call: TRBV3-1/TRBV3-2
cdr3_aa: CASRNTDSPLHF
cdr3_nt: TGTGCCAGCAGAAATACTGATTCACCCCTCCACTTT

j_call: TRBJ1-5
clone_size: NA
d_call: TRBD1
v_call: TRBV2
cdr3_aa: CASSAGTGGQPQHF
cdr3_nt: TGTGCCAGCAGCGCGGGGACAGGGGGTCAGCCCCAGCATTTT

j_call: TRBJ1-2
clone_size: NA
d_call: TRBD1
v_call: TRBV4-2
cdr3_aa: CASSQGLQGGDRRYTF
cdr3_nt: TGTGCCAGCAGCCAAGGGTTACAGGGGGGAGATCGGCGCTACACCTTC

j_call: TRBJ1-5
clone_size: NA
d_call: TRBD1
v_call: TRBV19
cdr3_aa: CASSILGQGGQPQHF
cdr3_nt: TGTGCCAGTAGCATACTGGGACAGGGGGGTCAGCCCCAGCATTTT

j_call: TRBJ1-2
clone_size: NA
d_call: TRBD1
v_call: TRBV6-1
cdr3_aa: CASSGPGTGKEGYGYTF
cdr3_nt: TGTGCCAGCAGTGGTCCCGGGACAGGGAAAGAGGGCTATGGCTACACCTTC

j_call: TRBJ1-1
clone_size: NA
d_call: NA
v_call: TRBV6-6
cdr3_aa: CASRQDSHTEAFF
cdr3_nt: TGTGCCAGCAGGCAGGACAGCCACACTGAAGCTTTCTTT